The clone carrying this T cell receptor (beta chain) was counted only a few times. Donation came from healthy Caucasian individuals in Russia who were aged roughly 6 to 95. Every donor provided ten milliliters of peripheral blood. The data originate from a study of blood T cells in healthy people across ages. Together with a sample-barcoded 5' primer, a J-beta primer mix was included in a second PCR lasting about 6 to 12 cycles. TCRdb independently ran MiXCR on the 5' RACE reads; one entry per CDR3 protein. Among approximately 490,000 distinct CDR3 sequences listed, nearly 25% were seen once. Germline assignment: CDR1 SEHNR and CDR2 FQNEAQ (reference sequence). The CDR3 runs to 12 residues. This same sample was also taken into another study, of T cells of mothers and their children. From that study: Donors comprised a few healthy Caucasian mothers plus their six children. No clone of persistent microchimeric T cells was detected.

This clonotype was obtained from a boy between 10 and 17 years old in good health. This chain uses TRBV7-9 with TRBJ2-5; the D is unclear. With the DNA end fitting TRBJ2-7 better, the J assignment may be wrong. Sequencing used blood. The chain's CDR3 is CASSQDHYEQYF. The CDR3 nucleotides read TGTGCCAGCAGCCAGGATCACTACGAGCAGTACTTC.